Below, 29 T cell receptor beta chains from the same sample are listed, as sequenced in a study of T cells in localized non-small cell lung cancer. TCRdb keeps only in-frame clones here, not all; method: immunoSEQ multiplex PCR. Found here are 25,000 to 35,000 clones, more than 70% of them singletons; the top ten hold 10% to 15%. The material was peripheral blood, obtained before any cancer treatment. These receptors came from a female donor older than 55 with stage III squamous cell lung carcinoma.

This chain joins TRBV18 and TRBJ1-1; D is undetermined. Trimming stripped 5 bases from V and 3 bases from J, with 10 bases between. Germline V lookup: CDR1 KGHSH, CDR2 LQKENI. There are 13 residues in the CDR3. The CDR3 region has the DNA TGTGCCAGCTCATCTCACCAGGACACTGAAGCTTTCTTT. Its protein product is CASSSHQDTEAFF.

For the CDR3, the DNA is TGTGCCATGGCAGGGGGCATGTACCATGAGCAGTTCTTC. This codes for CAMAGGMYHEQFF. This chain connects TRBV10-3 to TRBJ2-1, with 8 bases that match TRBD1. Germline V gene data show CDR1 as ENHRY and CDR2 as SYGVKD. This CDR3 has 13 residues. Trimming took 9 bases from V and 8 from J; bases not matched to a gene: 9.

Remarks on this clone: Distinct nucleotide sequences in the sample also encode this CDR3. The CDR3 protein is CASSPGPNYEQYF. CDR3 coding DNA: TGTGCCAGCAGCCCGGGTCCCAACTACGAGCAGTACTTC. The J gene is TRBJ2-7, the V gene TRBV7-6; no firm D call. The V end lost 5 bases, the J end lost 3 bases, and 11 bases lay between the germline ends. Per the germline V gene, CDR1 is SGHVS and CDR2 is FNYEAQ. The CDR3 runs to 13 residues.

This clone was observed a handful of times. This CDR3 reads CASSYFGTSGSYEQYF. CDR3 DNA sequence: TGTGCCAGCAGTTACTTCGGCACTAGCGGGAGCTACGAGCAGTACTTC. The gene calls are TRBV6-6 and TRBJ2-7, with 11 bases lining up with TRBD2. CDR3 size: 16 residues. V trimming: 1 base; J trimming: 3 bases; junction bases outside the gene matches: 5. Germline CDR1 MNHNY, CDR2 SVGAGI (reference sequence).

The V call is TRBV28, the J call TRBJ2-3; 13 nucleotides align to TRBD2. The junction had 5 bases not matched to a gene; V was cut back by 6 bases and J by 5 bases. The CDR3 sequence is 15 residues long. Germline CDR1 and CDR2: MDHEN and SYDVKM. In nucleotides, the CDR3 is TGTGCCAGCAGCCGACTAGCGGGAGGACTAGATACGCAGTATTTT. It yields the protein CASSRLAGGLDTQYF.

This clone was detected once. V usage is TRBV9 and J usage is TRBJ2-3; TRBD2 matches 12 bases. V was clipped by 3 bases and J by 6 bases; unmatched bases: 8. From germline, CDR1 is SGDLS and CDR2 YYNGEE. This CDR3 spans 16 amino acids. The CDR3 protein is CASSASGGAGGDTQYF. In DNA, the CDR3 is TGTGCCAGCAGCGCTAGCGGGGGGGCCGGAGGGGATACGCAGTATTTT.

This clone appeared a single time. CDR3 in amino acids: CASSLVKIGGEDTQYF. Here the CDR3 DNA reads TGTGCCAGCAGCTTAGTAAAGATCGGGGGCGAAGATACGCAGTATTTT. V gene TRBV7-6 combines with J gene TRBJ2-3, with D tentatively TRBD1 or TRBD2 (6 bases each). The CDR3 has 16 residues. V lost 1 base to trimming and J lost 5 bases, with 16 bases between them. Germline V gives CDR1 SGHVS, CDR2 FNYEAQ.

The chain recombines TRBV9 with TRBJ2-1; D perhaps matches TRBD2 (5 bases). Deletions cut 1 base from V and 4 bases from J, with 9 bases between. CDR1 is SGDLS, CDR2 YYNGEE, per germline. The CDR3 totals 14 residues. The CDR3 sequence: CASSVNGNYNEQFF. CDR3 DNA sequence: TGTGCCAGCAGCGTAAACGGGAATTACAATGAGCAGTTCTTC.

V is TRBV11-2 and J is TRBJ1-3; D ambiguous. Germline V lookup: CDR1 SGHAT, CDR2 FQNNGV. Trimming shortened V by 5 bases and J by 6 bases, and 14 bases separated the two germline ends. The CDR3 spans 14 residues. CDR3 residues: CASSLQLNANTIYF. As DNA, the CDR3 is TGTGCCAGCAGCCTACAGTTAAACGCAAACACCATATATTTT.

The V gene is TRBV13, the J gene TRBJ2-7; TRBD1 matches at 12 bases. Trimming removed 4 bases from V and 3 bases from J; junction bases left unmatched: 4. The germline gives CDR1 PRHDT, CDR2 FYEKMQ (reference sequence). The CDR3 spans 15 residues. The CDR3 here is CASSSRDRGLYEQYF. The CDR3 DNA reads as TGTGCCAGCAGCTCCCGGGACAGGGGGCTCTACGAGCAGTACTTC.

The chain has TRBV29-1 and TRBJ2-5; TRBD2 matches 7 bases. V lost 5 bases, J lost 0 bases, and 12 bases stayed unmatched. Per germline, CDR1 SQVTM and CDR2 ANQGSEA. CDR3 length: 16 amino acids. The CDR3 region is CSVRWEGSSYQETQYF. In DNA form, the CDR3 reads TGCAGCGTTAGGTGGGAGGGATCCTCGTACCAAGAGACCCAGTACTTC.

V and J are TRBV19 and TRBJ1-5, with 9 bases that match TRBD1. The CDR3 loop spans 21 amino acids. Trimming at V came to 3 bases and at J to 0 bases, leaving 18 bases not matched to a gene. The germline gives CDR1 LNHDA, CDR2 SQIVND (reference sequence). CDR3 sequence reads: CASSIAQGTGRAAYSNQPQHF. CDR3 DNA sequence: TGTGCCAGTAGTATCGCTCAGGGGACAGGGCGGGCGGCTTATAGCAATCAGCCCCAGCATTTT.

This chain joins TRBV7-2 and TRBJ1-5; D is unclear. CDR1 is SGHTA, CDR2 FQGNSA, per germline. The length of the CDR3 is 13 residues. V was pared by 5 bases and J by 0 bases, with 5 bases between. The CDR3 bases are TGTGCCAGCAGCCGATATAGCAATCAGCCCCAGCATTTT. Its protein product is CASSRYSNQPQHF.

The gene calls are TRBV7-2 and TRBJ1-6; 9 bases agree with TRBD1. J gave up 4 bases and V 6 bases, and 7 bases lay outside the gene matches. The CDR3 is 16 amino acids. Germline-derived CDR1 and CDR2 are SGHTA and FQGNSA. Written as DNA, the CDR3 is TGTGCCAGCAGTTTTGGGACAGGGTCTTATAATTCACCCCTCCACTTT. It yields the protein CASSFGTGSYNSPLHF.

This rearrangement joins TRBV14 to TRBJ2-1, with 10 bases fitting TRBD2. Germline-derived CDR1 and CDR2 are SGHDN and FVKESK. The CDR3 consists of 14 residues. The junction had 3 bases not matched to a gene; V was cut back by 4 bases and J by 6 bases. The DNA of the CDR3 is TGTGCCAGCAGCCTAGGACTAGCGGCCAATGAGCAGTTCTTC. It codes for CASSLGLAANEQFF.

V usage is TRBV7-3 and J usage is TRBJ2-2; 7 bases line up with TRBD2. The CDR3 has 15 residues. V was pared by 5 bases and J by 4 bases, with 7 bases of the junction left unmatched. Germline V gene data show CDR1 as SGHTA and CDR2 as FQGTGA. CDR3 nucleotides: TGTGCCAGCAGCCAAATCGGGGGGAGCACCGGGGAGCTGTTTTTT. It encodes CASSQIGGSTGELFF.

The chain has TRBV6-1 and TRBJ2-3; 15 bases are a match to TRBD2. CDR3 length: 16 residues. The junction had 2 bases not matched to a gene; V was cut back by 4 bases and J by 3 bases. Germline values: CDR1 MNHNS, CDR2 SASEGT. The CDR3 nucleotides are TGTGCCAGCAGTGTGGGACTAGCGGGAGGAACAGATACGCAGTATTTT. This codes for CASSVGLAGGTDTQYF.

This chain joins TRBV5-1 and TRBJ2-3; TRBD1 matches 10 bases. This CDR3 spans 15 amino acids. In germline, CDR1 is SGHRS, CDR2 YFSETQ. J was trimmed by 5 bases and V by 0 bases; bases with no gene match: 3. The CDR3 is CASSLGQGAVDTQYF. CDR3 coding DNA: TGCGCCAGCAGCTTGGGACAGGGGGCGGTAGATACGCAGTATTTT.

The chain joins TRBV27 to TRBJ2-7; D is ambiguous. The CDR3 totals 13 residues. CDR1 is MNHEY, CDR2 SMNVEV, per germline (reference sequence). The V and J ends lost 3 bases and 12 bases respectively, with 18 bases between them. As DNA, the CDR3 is TGTGCCAGCAGTTTTTCCCATCGACCCGGGTGGTACTTC. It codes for CASSFSHRPGWYF.

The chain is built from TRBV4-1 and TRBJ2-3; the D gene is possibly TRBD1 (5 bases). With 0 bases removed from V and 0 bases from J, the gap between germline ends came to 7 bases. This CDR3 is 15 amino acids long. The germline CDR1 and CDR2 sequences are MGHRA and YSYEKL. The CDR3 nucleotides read TGCGCCAGCAGCCAAGATGGACAAAGCACAGATACGCAGTATTTT. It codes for CASSQDGQSTDTQYF.

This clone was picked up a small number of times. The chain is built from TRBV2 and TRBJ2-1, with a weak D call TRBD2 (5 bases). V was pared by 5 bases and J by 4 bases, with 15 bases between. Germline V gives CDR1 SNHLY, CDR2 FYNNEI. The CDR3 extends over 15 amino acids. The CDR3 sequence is CASSPGRTGYNEQFF. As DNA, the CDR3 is TGTGCCAGCAGTCCCGGGCGGACGGGATACAATGAGCAGTTCTTC.

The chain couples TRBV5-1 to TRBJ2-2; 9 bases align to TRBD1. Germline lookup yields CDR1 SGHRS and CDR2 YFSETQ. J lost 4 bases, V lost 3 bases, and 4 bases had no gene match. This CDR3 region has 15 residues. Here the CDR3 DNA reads TGCGCCAGCAGCTCCGGGACAGGGATCACCGGGGAGCTGTTTTTT. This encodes CASSSGTGITGELFF.

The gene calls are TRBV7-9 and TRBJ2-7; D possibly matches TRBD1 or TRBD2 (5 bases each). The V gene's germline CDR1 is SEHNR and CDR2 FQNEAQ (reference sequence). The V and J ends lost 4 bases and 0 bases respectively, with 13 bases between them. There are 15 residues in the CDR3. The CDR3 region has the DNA TGTGCCAGCAGCTCCGGGACGGCGAGCTCCTACGAGCAGTACTTC. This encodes CASSSGTASSYEQYF.

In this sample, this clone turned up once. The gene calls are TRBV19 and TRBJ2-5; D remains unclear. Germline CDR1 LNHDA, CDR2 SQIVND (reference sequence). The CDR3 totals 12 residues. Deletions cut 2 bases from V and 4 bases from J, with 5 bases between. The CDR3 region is CASSIPGETQYF. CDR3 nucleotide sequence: TGTGCCAGTAGTATACCTGGAGAGACCCAGTACTTC. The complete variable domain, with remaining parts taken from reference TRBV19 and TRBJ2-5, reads DGGITQSPKYLFRKEGQNVTLSCEQNLNHDAMYWYRQDPGQGLRLIYYSQIVNDFQKGDIAEGYSVSREKKESFPLTVTSAQKNPTAFYLCASSIPGETQYFGPGTRLLVL.

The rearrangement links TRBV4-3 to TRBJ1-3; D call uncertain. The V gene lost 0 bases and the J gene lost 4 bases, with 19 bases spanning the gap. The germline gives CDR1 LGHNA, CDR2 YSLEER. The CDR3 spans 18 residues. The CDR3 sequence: CASSQEMGRAWEGNTIYF. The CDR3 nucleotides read TGCGCCAGCAGCCAAGAGATGGGAAGAGCATGGGAAGGAAACACCATATATTTT.

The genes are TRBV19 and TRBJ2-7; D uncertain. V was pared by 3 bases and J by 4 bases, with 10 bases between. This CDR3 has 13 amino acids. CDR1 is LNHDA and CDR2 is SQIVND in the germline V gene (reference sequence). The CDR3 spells CASSIGQLYEQYF. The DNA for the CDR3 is TGTGCCAGTAGTATCGGGCAGCTATACGAGCAGTACTTC.

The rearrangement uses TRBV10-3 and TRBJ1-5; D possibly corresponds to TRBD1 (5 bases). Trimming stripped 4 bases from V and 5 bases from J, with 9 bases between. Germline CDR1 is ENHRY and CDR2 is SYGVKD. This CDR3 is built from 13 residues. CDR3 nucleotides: TGTGCCATCAGTGTAGACAGCGATCAGCCCCAGCATTTT. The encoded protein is CAISVDSDQPQHF.

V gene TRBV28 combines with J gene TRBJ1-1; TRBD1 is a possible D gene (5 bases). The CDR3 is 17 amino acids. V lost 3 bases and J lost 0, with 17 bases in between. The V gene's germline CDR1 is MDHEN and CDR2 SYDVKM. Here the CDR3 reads CASSFLPGTEMNTEAFF. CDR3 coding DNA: TGTGCCAGCAGTTTCCTCCCCGGGACGGAGATGAACACTGAAGCTTTCTTT.

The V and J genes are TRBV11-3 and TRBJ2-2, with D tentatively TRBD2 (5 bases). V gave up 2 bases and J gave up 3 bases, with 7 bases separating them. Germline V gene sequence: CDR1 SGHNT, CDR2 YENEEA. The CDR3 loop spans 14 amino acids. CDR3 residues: CASSLSGYTGELFF. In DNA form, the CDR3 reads TGTGCCAGCAGCTTATCGGGATACACCGGGGAGCTGTTTTTT. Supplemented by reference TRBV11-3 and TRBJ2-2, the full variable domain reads EAGVVQSPRYKIIEKKQPVAFWCNPISGHNTLYWYLQNLGQGPELLIRYENEEAVDDSQLPKDRFSAERLKGVDSTLKIQPAELGDSAVYLCASSLSGYTGELFFGEGSRLTVL.